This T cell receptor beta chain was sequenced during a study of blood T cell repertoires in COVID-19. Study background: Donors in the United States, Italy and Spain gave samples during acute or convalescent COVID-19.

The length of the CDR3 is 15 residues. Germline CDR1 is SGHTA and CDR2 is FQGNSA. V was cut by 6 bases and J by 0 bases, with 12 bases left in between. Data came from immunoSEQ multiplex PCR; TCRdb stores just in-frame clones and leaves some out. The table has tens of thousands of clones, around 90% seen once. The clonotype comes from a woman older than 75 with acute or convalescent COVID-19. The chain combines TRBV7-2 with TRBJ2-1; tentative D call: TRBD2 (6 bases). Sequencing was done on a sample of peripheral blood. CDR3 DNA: TGTGCCAGCAGTCGCGGAGGGACCTCCTACAATGAGCAGTTCTTC. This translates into CASSRGGTSYNEQFF.